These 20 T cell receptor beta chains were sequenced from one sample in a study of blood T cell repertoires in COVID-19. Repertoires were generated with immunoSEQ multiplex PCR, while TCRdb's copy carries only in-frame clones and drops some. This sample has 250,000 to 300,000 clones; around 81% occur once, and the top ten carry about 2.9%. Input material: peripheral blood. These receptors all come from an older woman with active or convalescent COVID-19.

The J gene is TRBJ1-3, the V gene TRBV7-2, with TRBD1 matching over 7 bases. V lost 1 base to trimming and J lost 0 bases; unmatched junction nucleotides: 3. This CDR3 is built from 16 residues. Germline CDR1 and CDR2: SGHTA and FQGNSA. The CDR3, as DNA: TGTGCCAGCAGCTTAGTTAGGGGGCTCTCTGGAAACACCATATATTTT. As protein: CASSLVRGLSGNTIYF.

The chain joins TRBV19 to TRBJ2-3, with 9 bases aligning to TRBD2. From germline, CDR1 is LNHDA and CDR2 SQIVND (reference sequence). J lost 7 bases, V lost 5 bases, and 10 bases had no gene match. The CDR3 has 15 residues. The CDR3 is CASSLGGGATYTQYF. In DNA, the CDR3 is TGTGCCAGTAGTCTAGGCGGGGGGGCCACTTATACGCAGTATTTT.

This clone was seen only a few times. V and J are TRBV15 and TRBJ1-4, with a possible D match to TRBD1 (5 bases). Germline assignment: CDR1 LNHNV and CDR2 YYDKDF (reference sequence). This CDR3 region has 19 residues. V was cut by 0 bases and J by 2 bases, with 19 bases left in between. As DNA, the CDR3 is TGTGCCACCAGCAGAGATCCAGGGTTTGGTTCTGCGACTAATGAAAAACTGTTTTTT. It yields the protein CATSRDPGFGSATNEKLFF.

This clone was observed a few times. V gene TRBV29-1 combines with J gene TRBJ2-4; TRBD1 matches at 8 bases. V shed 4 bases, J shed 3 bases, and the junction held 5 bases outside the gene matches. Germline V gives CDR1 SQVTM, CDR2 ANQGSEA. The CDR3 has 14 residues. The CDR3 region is CSVAGDRLKNIQYF. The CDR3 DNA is TGCAGCGTTGCCGGGGACAGGCTCAAAAACATTCAGTACTTC.

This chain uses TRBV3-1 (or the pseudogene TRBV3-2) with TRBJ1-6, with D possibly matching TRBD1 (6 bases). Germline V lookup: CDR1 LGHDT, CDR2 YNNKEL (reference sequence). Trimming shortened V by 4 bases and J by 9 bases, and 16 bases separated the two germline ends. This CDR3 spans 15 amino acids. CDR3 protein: CASSPETGHSSPLHF. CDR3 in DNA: TGTGCCAGCAGCCCGGAGACAGGACACAGTTCACCCCTCCACTTT.

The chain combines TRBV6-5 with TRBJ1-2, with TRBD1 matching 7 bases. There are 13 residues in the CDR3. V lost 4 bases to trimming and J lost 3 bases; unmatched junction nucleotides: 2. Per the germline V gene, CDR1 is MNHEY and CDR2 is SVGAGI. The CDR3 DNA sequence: TGTGCCAGCAGTTGGGACAGTTACTATGGCTACACCTTC. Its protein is CASSWDSYYGYTF.

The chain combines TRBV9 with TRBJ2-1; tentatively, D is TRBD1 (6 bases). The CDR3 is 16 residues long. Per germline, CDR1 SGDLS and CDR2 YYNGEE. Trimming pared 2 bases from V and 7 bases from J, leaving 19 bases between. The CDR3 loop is CASSVEGESLVNEQFF. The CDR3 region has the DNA TGTGCCAGCAGCGTTGAGGGGGAGAGTCTGGTGAATGAGCAGTTCTTC.

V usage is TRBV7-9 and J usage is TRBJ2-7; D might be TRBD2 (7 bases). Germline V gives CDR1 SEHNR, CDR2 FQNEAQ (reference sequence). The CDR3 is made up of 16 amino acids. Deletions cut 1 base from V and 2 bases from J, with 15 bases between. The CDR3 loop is CASSLDGGPWAYEQYF. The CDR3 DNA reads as TGTGCCAGCAGCTTAGACGGGGGGCCCTGGGCCTACGAGCAGTACTTC.

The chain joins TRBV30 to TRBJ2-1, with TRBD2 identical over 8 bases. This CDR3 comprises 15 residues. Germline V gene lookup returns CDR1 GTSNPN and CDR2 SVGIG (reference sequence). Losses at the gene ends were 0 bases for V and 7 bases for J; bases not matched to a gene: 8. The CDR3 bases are TGTGCCTGGAGTGTCGACGGGGGGGCCTCGAATGAGCAGTTCTTC. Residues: CAWSVDGGASNEQFF.

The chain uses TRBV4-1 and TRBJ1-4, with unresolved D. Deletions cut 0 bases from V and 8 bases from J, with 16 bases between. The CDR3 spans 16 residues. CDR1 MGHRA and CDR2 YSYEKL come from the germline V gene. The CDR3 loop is CASSQESGLVFEKLFF. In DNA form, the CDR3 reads TGCGCCAGCAGCCAAGAATCCGGACTGGTGTTCGAAAAACTGTTTTTT.

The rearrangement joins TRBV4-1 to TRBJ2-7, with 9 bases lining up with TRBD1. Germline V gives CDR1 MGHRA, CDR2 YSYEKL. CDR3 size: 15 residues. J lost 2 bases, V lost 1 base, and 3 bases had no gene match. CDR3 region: CASSQAGTGTYEQYF. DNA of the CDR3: TGCGCCAGCAGCCAAGCCGGGACAGGGACCTACGAGCAGTACTTC.

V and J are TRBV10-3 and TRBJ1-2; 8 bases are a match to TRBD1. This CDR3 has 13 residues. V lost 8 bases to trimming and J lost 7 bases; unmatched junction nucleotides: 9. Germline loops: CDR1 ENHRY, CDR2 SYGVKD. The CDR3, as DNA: TGTGCCATCGGGGAACCGGACAGGGCTGGCTACACCTTC. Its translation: CAIGEPDRAGYTF.

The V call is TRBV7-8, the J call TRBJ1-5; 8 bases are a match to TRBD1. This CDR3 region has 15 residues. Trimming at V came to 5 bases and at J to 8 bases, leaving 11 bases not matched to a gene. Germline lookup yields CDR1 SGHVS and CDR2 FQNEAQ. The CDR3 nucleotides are TGTGCCAGCAGCCCGCAAGAGACAGGGGTTAAGCCCCAGCATTTT. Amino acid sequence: CASSPQETGVKPQHF. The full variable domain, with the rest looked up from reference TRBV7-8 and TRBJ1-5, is GAGVSQSPRYKVAKRGQDVALRCDPISGHVSLFWYQQALGQGPEFLTYFQNEAQLDKSGLPSDRFFAERPEGSVSTLKIQRTQQEDSAVYLCASSPQETGVKPQHFGDGTRLSIL.

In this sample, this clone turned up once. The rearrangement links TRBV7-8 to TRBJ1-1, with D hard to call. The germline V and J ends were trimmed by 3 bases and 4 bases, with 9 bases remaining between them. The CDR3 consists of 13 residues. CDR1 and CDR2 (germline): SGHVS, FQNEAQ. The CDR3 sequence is CASSLPGSTEAFF. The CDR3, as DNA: TGTGCCAGCAGCTTGCCGGGGAGCACTGAAGCTTTCTTT.

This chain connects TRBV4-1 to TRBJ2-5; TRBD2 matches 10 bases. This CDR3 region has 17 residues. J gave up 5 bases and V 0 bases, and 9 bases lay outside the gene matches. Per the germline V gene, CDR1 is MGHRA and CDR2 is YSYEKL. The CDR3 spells CASSQDRAGGHWETQYF. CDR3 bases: TGCGCCAGCAGCCAAGATAGAGCGGGGGGGCATTGGGAGACCCAGTACTTC.

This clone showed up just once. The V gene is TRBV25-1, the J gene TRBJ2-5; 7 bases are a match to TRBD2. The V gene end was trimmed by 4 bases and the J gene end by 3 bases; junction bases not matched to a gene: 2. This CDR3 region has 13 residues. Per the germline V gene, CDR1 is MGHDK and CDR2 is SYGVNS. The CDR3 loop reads CASSAGGEETQYF. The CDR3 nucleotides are TGTGCCAGCAGTGCGGGAGGCGAAGAGACCCAGTACTTC. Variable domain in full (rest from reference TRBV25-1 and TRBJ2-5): EADIYQTPRYLVIGTGKKITLECSQTMGHDKMYWYQQDPGMELHLIHYSYGVNSTEKGDLSSESTVSRIRTEHFPLTLESARPSHTSQYLCASSAGGEETQYFGPGTRLLVL.

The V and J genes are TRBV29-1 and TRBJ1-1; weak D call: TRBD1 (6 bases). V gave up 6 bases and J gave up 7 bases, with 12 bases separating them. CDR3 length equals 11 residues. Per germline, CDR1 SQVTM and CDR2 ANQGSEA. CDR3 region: CSVYRVSEAFF. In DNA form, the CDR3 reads TGCAGCGTGTACAGGGTGAGTGAAGCTTTCTTT.

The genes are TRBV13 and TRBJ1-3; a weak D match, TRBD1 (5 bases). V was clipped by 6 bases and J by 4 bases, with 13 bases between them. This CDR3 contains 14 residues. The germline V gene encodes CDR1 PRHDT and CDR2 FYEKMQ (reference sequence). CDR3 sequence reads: CASSHDRGGNTIYF. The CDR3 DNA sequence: TGTGCCAGCAGTCACGACAGAGGCGGAAACACCATATATTTT.

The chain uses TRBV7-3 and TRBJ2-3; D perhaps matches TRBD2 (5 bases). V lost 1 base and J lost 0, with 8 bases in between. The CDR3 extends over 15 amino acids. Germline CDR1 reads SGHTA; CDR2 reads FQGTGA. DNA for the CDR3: TGTGCCAGCAGCTTAAGGTCGGGGAGCACAGATACGCAGTATTTT. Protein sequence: CASSLRSGSTDTQYF.

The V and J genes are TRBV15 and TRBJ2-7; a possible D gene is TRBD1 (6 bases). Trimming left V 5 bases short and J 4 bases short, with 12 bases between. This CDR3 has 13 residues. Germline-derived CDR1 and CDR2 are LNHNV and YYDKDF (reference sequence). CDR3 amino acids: CATSARGWYEQYF. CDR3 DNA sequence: TGTGCCACCAGCGCCAGGGGCTGGTACGAGCAGTACTTC.